This T cell receptor beta chain comes out of a study of shared clonotypes between healthy human individuals. Notes on the study in general: A handful of donors shared roughly 5% of their naive CD4 clonotypes.

Genomic DNA of each subset was evenly split across several immunoSEQ plates. Method: immunoSEQ multiplex PCR; TCRdb's copy keeps in-frame clones and lacks some. The table has 1.6 million or so clones, less than 99% seen once. Comments on this clone: Antigen: not known.

Each donor was a Caucasian adult residing in Nashville, Tennessee. Germline V lookup: CDR1 SGHRS, CDR2 YFSETQ. With V trimmed by 3 bases and J by 6 bases, 6 bases remained unmatched. The CDR3 loop spans 15 amino acids. The clonotype originates from a man aged 25-45 years in good health. The rearrangement uses TRBV5-1 and TRBJ2-2; 9 positions match TRBD1. Sequenced material: naive CD4+ T cells sorted from blood. Subset of the sample: CD45RA+ positively selected. This chain's CDR3 is CASSYGTGTPGELFF. As DNA, the CDR3 is TGCGCCAGCAGCTACGGGACAGGGACCCCCGGGGAGCTGTTTTTT.